The 8 T cell receptor beta chains reported below all come from one sample, sequenced in a study of human T cells and chemical hapten exposure. Time point defined: pre-sensitization, week 0. Treatment defined: therapeutic diphenylcyclopropenone sensitization with weekly scalp DPC. Via MiXCR, TCRdb re-called the RACE reads, giving one row per CDR3 protein. Among approximately 400,000 distinct CDR3 sequences listed, approximately 5.1% were seen once. The sequencing here drew on whole blood, taken in connection with sensitization to the hapten diphenylcyclopropenone (DPC). Receptors originate from a woman between 45 and 65 years old with alopecia areata. Some clones in this sample may be carry-over from other donors' samples.

The rearrangement links TRBV28 to TRBJ1-6, with 8 nucleotides matching TRBD1. J gave up 7 bases and V 3 bases, and 5 bases lay outside the gene matches. Germline CDR1 MDHEN, CDR2 SYDVKM. The CDR3 has 15 amino acids. The CDR3 DNA reads as TGTGCCAGCAGTTTTTTGGACAGGGAGAATTCACCCCTCCACTTT. This sequence encodes CASSFLDRENSPLHF.

This clonotype was counted many times. The chain carries TRBV5-1 and TRBJ1-5, with 9 bases fitting TRBD1. V trimming: 4 bases; J trimming: 1 base; junction bases outside the gene matches: 9. The CDR3 runs to 17 residues. Germline CDR1 is SGHRS and CDR2 is YFSETQ. The CDR3 loop is CASSAYRGPRSNQPQHF. In DNA form, the CDR3 reads TGCGCCAGCAGCGCATACAGGGGGCCGCGGAGCAATCAGCCCCAGCATTTT.

The table lists this clonotype with a few counts. The CDR3 region has the DNA TGCGCCAGCAGCAATCCCGGGACAGGGTTGAGTGGGGCCAACGTCCTGACTTTC. Translating it yields CASSNPGTGLSGANVLTF. V is TRBV5-1 and J is TRBJ2-6; TRBD1 matches at 9 bases. The CDR3 spans 18 residues. The germline V gene has CDR1 SGHRS and CDR2 YFSETQ. J was trimmed by 3 bases and V by 4 bases; bases with no gene match: 11.

This clonotype was recorded many times. This chain joins TRBV7-2 and TRBJ1-4; 9 bases align to TRBD1. V dropped 5 bases and J dropped 8; count of bases not matched to a gene: 9. The CDR3 runs 15 residues. The germline CDR1 and CDR2 sequences are SGHTA and FQGNSA. CDR3 region: CASSPRQGGREKLFF. DNA for the CDR3: TGTGCCAGCAGCCCTCGACAGGGGGGGAGGGAAAAACTGTTTTTT.

The chain links TRBV7-9 to TRBJ2-3, with D perhaps TRBD1 or TRBD2 (5 bases each). V was trimmed by 6 bases and J by 8 bases, leaving 12 bases between them. The germline CDR1 and CDR2 sequences are SEHNR and FQNEAQ (reference sequence). CDR3 length: 12 amino acids. Here the CDR3 reads CASRGDPGTQYF. Here the CDR3 DNA reads TGTGCCAGCAGGGGGGACCCAGGTACGCAGTATTTT.

This clonotype was detected ten times or more. The chain uses TRBV29-1 and TRBJ2-5, with TRBD1 matching 11 bases. V shed 3 bases and J 12 bases; nucleotides not matched to a gene: 6. The CDR3 contains 12 residues. Germline values: CDR1 SQVTM, CDR2 ANQGSEA. CDR3: CSVEGTGGFKYF. As DNA, the CDR3 is TGCAGCGTTGAGGGGACAGGGGGATTCAAGTACTTC.

This clonotype showed up just a few times. The chain joins TRBV28 to TRBJ2-3; perhaps D is TRBD1 or TRBD2 (5 bases each). The CDR3 sequence is 15 residues long. Trimming took 3 bases from V and 6 from J, leaving 16 bases between them. CDR1 MDHEN and CDR2 SYDVKM come from the germline V gene. In DNA form, the CDR3 reads TGTGCCAGCAGTTTGTCAGGGAGTCGCGGGGATACGCAGTATTTT. It encodes CASSLSGSRGDTQYF.

The rearrangement uses TRBV12-3 or TRBV12-4 and TRBJ2-5; 10 bases align to TRBD1. Trimming removed 10 bases from V and 4 bases from J; junction bases left unmatched: 18. This CDR3 has 17 residues. The CDR3 nucleotides read TGTGCCACCACACCGACAGGGGGCGTCCTGTCCAGAGAGACCCAGTACTTC. The encoded protein is CATTPTGGVLSRETQYF.